The clone carrying this TCR beta chain was observed many times. With 0 bases clipped from V and 9 bases from J, the junction kept 5 bases outside the gene matches. Germline V gene sequence: CDR1 MNHEY, CDR2 SVGEGT. The CDR3 spans 14 residues. This sample was taken from a study of T cells in Graves' hyperthyroidism and ophthalmopathy. Template material for amplifying TCR beta CDR3 regions consisted of RNA transcripts. Initially, a first-round RT-PCR of the TCR CDR3 employed the HTBI primer set. TCRdb processed the multiplex PCR reads anew with MiXCR; each CDR3 protein has one entry. Among about 690,000 distinct CDR3 sequences, around a sixth were seen once, and the ten largest hold 15% to 17%.

Sequencing was done on a sample of blood. The sequence derives from a man in his fifties with Graves' hyperthyroidism. The chain employs TRBV6-2 or TRBV6-3 and TRBJ2-5, with 9 bases aligning to TRBD1. The CDR3: CASSYSGQGSPQYF. In DNA, the CDR3 is TGTGCCAGCAGTTACTCCGGACAGGGGAGCCCCCAGTACTTC.